This entry features one T cell receptor beta chain sequence. As yet, its antigen is unknown. Donors were nominally healthy when sampled, though unrecorded immune exposures were likely. V lost 0 bases to trimming and J lost 7 bases, with 16 bases between them. The germline gives CDR1 SGHVS, CDR2 FQNEAQ. CDR3 length equals 15 residues. The sample comes from a study of cytomegalovirus exposure and HLA in healthy donors. Study findings and constraints: Analysis was carried out at a later point, and it linked a missense DCLRE1C variant to TCR beta V- and J-gene trimming. It was only CMV serostatus that was available as immune exposure information.

The PCR used 60 Vbeta and 13 Jbeta primers. Authors' methods: Some 12 million shared chains were among the about 80 million unique TCR beta chains that a later analysis counted. Sequenced by immunoSEQ multiplex PCR; TCRdb stores in-frame clones only, minus some. V and J calls plus clone size are reproduced from that table; the DNA served to infer D and trimming. The data hold some 130,000 clones, with nearly 80% observed a single time. The TCR originated in a man aged 25 to 40 in good health and CMV-seronegative. The chain combines TRBV7-8 with TRBJ2-7; D might be TRBD1 (5 bases). What was sequenced was PBMCs. Here the CDR3 reads CASSLAAGQRGEQYF. The CDR3 nucleotides are TGTGCCAGCAGCTTAGCCGCAGGGCAAAGGGGAGAGCAGTACTTC.